The 9 T cell receptor beta chains given below trace back to one sample, sequenced in a study of siplizumab effects on memory and regulatory T cells. The protocol was immunoSEQ multiplex PCR, while the TCRdb copy is restricted to in-frame clones and leaves out a portion. The table shows 60,000 or so clones, with approximately 95% occurring only once. Sequencing was carried out using CD8+ T cells sorted from blood. The receptor set was obtained from a human donor in good health.

V is TRBV12-5 and J is TRBJ2-7; 9 bases line up with TRBD1. Germline lookup yields CDR1 LGHNT and CDR2 FRNRAP. J was trimmed by 2 bases and V by 7 bases; bases with no gene match: 9. CDR3 length equals 15 residues. CDR3 nucleotides: TGTGCTAGTGCCCGAGACAGGGGGGATACCTACGAGCAGTACTTC. It encodes CASARDRGDTYEQYF. The full variable domain, completed using reference TRBV12-5 and TRBJ2-7, is DARVTQTPRHKVTEMGQEVTMRCQPILGHNTVFWYRQTMMQGLELLAYFRNRAPLDDSGMPKDRFSAEMPDATLATLKIQPSEPRDSAVYFCASARDRGDTYEQYFGPGTRLTVT.

This chain uses TRBV28 with TRBJ2-7; the match to TRBD2 covers 10 bases. The CDR3 sequence is 13 residues long. V dropped 5 bases and J dropped 7; count of bases not matched to a gene: 5. The germline V gene encodes CDR1 MDHEN and CDR2 SYDVKM. As DNA, the CDR3 is TGTGCCAGCAGTGAGGGACTAGCGAGGGAGCAGTACTTC. It codes for CASSEGLAREQYF.

V gene TRBV19 combines with J gene TRBJ1-4; D possibly corresponds to TRBD1 (6 bases). Looked up from germline, CDR1 is LNHDA and CDR2 is SQIVND (reference sequence). This CDR3 comprises 14 residues. V lost 0 bases, J lost 7 bases, and 9 bases lay in between. CDR3 DNA sequence: TGTGCCAGTAGTATAGATGCAGGGGCTGAAAAACTGTTTTTT. Its protein is CASSIDAGAEKLFF.

This clone occurred a few times. The chain carries TRBV13 and TRBJ1-5, with no clear D. The CDR3 extends over 15 amino acids. The germline gives CDR1 PRHDT, CDR2 FYEKMQ (reference sequence). Trimming cost V 5 bases and J 4 bases, with 15 bases left between them. This chain's CDR3 is CASSLRLEKNQPQHF. In DNA, the CDR3 is TGTGCCAGCAGCCTGAGACTGGAGAAGAATCAGCCCCAGCATTTT.

The V gene is TRBV6-5, the J gene TRBJ1-2; no reliable D call. This CDR3 is built from 15 residues. Germline assignment: CDR1 MNHEY and CDR2 SVGAGI. Deletions cut 2 bases from V and 3 bases from J, with 13 bases between. This CDR3 is CASSYGSGDHYGYTF. In DNA, the CDR3 is TGTGCCAGCAGTTACGGGTCCGGGGATCACTATGGCTACACCTTC.

The gene calls are TRBV25-1 and TRBJ2-7; D may be TRBD1 (6 bases). Germline CDR1 and CDR2: MGHDK and SYGVNS. There are 15 residues in the CDR3. Trimming removed 4 bases at V and 4 bases at J, with 17 bases between. CDR3 amino acids: CASSAPGTSLYEQYF. The CDR3 DNA is TGTGCCAGCAGTGCACCCGGGACAAGCCTTTACGAGCAGTACTTC.

CDR3 nucleotide sequence: TGTGCCAGCAGCCAAGATATGGGTTTAGAGACCCAGTACTTC. Translated: CASSQDMGLETQYF. V gene TRBV4-2 combines with J gene TRBJ2-5, with D uncertain. Germline values: CDR1 LGHNA, CDR2 YNFKEQ. This CDR3 has 14 residues. Deletions cut 0 bases from V and 4 bases from J, with 9 bases between.

The CDR3 region has the DNA TGTGCCAGCAGTTTACAGGGGATACAGCAGTACTTC. This gives the protein CASSLQGIQQYF. The chain couples TRBV28 to TRBJ2-7; TRBD1 is a possible D gene (6 bases). This CDR3 region has 12 residues. V was shortened by 2 bases and J by 8 bases, with 10 bases between the two germline ends. Germline CDR1 MDHEN, CDR2 SYDVKM.

This chain connects TRBV9 to TRBJ2-1; TRBD2 agrees at 14 bases. The V segment lost 4 bases and the J segment 7 bases; nucleotides outside the gene matches: 7. Germline CDR1 reads SGDLS; CDR2 reads YYNGEE. This CDR3 contains 16 residues. Written as DNA, the CDR3 is TGTGCCAGCAGCCCCTCCGGGACTAGCGGGAGTAATGAGCAGTTCTTC. Translated: CASSPSGTSGSNEQFF.